The present T cell receptor (beta chain) was sequenced within a study of blood T cell repertoires in COVID-19. Background on the study: Acute and convalescent COVID-19 samples came from the United States, Italy and Spain.

This table comes from immunoSEQ multiplex PCR, and its TCRdb copy is limited to in-frame clones, with some not included. The sample lists roughly 47,000 clones, 70% to 90% occurring once. Seattle patients were enrolled during active infection and followed longitudinally. The source is a woman of 80 years or more with COVID-19, enrolled during active disease. The sequenced sample was peripheral blood.

The CDR3 DNA sequence: TGTGCCAGCAGCCTCAGACAGGGAAGCTATGGCTACACCTTC. Its translation: CASSLRQGSYGYTF. The rearrangement links TRBV5-8 to TRBJ1-2, with TRBD1 identical over 7 bases. V shed 4 bases and J 4 bases; nucleotides not matched to a gene: 7. The CDR3 covers 14 residues. CDR1 is SGHTS, CDR2 YDEGEE, per germline. The full variable domain, its missing parts supplied by reference TRBV5-8 and TRBJ1-2, is EAGVTQSPTHLIKTRGQQATLRCSPISGHTSVYWYQQALGLGLQFLLWYDEGEERNRGNFPPRFSGRQFPNYSSELNVNALELEDSALYLCASSLRQGSYGYTFGSGTRLTVV.